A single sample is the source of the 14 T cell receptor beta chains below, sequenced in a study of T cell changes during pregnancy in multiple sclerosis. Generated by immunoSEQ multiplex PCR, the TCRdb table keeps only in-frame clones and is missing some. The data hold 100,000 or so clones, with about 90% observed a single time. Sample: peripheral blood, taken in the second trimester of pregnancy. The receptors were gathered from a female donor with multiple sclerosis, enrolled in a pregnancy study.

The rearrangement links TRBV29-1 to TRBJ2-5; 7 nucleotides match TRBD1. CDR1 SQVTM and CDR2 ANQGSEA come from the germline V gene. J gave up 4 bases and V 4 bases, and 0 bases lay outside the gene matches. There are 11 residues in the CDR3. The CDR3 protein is CSVAGGETQYF. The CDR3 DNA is TGCAGCGTTGCAGGGGGAGAGACCCAGTACTTC.

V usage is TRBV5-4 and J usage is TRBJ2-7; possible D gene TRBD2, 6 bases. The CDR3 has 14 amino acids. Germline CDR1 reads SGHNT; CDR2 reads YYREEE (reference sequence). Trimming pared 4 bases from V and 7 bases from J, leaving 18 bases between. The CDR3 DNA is TGTGCCAGCAGCCTAAAAGAAGGCGCGGGGGAGCAGTACTTC. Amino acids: CASSLKEGAGEQYF.

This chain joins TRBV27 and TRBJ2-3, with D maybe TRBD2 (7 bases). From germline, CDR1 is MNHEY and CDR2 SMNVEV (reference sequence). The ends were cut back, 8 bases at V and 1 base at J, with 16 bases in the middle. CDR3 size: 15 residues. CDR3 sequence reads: CASRRLGGGTDTQYF. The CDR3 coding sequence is TGTGCCAGCCGGCGGTTAGGGGGGGGCACAGATACGCAGTATTTT.

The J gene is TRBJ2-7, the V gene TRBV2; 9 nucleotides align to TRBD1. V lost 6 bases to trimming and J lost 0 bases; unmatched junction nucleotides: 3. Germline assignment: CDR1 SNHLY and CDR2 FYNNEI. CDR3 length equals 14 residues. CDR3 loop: CASRATGGSYEQYF. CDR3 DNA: TGTGCCAGCAGGGCGACAGGGGGCTCCTACGAGCAGTACTTC.

CDR3 region: CASSRQEYNEQFF. CDR3 coding DNA: TGTGCCAGCAGCAGACAGGAGTACAATGAGCAGTTCTTC. The chain combines TRBV6-6 with TRBJ2-1; weak D call: TRBD1 (6 bases). Trimming stripped 6 bases from V and 4 bases from J, with 10 bases between. CDR3 size: 13 residues. CDR1 MNHNY and CDR2 SVGAGI come from the germline V gene (reference sequence).

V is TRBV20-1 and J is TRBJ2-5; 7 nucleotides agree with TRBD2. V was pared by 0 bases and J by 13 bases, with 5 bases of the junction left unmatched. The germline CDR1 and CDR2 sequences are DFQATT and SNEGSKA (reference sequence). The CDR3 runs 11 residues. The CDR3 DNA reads TGCAGTGCTAGAGATATGGCGGGAGCGTACTTC. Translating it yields CSARDMAGAYF.

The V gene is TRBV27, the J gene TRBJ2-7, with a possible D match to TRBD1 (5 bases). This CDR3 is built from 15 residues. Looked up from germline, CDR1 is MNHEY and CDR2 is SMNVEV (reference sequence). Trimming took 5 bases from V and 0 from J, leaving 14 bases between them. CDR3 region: CASSPREGASYEQYF. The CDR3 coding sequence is TGTGCCAGCAGTCCCCGTGAAGGGGCCTCCTACGAGCAGTACTTC.

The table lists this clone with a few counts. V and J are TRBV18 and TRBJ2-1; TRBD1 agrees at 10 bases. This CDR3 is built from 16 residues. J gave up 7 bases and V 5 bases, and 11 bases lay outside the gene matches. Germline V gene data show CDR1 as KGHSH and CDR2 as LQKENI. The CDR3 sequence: CASSSTGTGALNEQFF. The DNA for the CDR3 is TGTGCCAGCTCATCGACCGGGACAGGGGCCCTAAATGAGCAGTTCTTC.

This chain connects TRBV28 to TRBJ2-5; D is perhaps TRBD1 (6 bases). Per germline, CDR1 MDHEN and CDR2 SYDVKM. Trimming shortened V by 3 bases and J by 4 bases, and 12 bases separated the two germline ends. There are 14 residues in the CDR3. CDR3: CASSFPQGRETQYF. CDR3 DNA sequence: TGTGCCAGCAGTTTTCCCCAGGGGAGAGAGACCCAGTACTTC.

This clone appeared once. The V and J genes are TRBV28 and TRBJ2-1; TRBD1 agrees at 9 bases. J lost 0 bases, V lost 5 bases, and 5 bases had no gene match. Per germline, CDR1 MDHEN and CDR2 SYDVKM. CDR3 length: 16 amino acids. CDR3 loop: CASSRTGGSSYNEQFF. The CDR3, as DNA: TGTGCCAGCAGTCGCACAGGGGGCAGCTCCTACAATGAGCAGTTCTTC.

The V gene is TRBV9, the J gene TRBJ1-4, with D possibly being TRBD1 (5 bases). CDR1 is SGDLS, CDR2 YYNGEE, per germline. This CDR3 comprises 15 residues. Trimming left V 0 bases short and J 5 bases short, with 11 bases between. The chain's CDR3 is CASSVERGSNEKLFF. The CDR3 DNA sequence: TGTGCCAGCAGCGTAGAAAGGGGATCAAATGAAAAACTGTTTTTT.

The CDR3 sequence: CASSQDPYTTGLANNEQFF. DNA of the CDR3: TGCGCCAGCAGCCAAGATCCATACACCACGGGACTAGCGAACAATGAGCAGTTCTTC. The V call is TRBV4-1, the J call TRBJ2-1; 10 bases match TRBD2. After removal of 0 bases from V and 5 bases from J, the junction contained 13 bases not matched to a gene. Germline CDR1 MGHRA, CDR2 YSYEKL. This CDR3 comprises 19 residues.

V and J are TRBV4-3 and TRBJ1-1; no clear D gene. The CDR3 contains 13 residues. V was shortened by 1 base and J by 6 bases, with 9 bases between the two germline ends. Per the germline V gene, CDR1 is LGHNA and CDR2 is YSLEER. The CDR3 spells CASSQGVFSEAFF. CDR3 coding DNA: TGCGCCAGCAGCCAAGGAGTTTTTTCTGAAGCTTTCTTT.

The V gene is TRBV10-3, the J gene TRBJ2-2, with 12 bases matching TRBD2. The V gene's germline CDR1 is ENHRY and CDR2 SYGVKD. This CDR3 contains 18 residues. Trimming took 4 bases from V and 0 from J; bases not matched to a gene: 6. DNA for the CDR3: TGTGCCATCAGTGTGGATCGGACTAGCGGGACGAACACCGGGGAGCTGTTTTTT. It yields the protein CAISVDRTSGTNTGELFF.